This T cell receptor beta chain was identified during a study of Graves' ophthalmopathy and Graves' hyperthyroidism. Study-level points and caveats: For predicting ophthalmopathy progression, the model had roughly 70% sensitivity and around 72% specificity.

There are 14 residues in the CDR3. Germline CDR1 and CDR2: SGHDT and YYEEEE. V dropped 5 bases and J dropped 4; count of bases not matched to a gene: 8. Amplification from RNA transcripts yielded the TCR beta CDR3 regions. RT-PCR was first run with HTBI primers, then multiplex PCR in a second round. TCRdb re-called the multiplex PCR reads with MiXCR, one entry per CDR3 protein. The table shows about 640,000 distinct CDR3 sequences, with approximately 39% occurring only once. Ten or more counts support this clonotype. Its antigen remains unknown. The V and J genes are TRBV5-6 and TRBJ2-7; 8 nucleotides agree with TRBD1. Material for sequencing was peripheral blood. The source of this sequence is an adult man with Graves' ophthalmopathy. CDR3 residues: CASRPWTGRYEQYF. The DNA of the CDR3 is TGTGCCAGCAGACCCTGGACAGGGCGGTACGAGCAGTACTTC.